These 13 T cell receptor beta chains were all obtained from the same sample, sequenced in a study of Ad26.COV2.S vaccination and SARS-CoV-2 variants. Profiling relied on immunoSEQ multiplex PCR, and the TCRdb table lists in-frame clones only, not all of them. The sample holds roughly 350,000 clones, roughly 90% seen once. Treatment indicated: roughly 18 received Ad26.COV2.S at low or high dose, single or two shots; roughly five received placebo; per-sample allocation not given. Sampling took place 63 days after the first vaccine or placebo injection. The specimen was peripheral blood, collected in a trial of Ad26.COV2.S vaccine versus placebo. The receptors originated from a person between 18 and 65 years old who received the Ad26.COV2.S COVID-19 vaccine or a placebo.

This sequence joins TRBV27 and TRBJ2-1, with D perhaps matching TRBD2 (6 bases). The CDR3 consists of 19 residues. Trimming removed 2 bases from V and 6 bases from J, with 26 bases in between. Germline-derived CDR1 and CDR2 are MNHEY and SMNVEV (reference sequence). CDR3 coding DNA: TGTGCCAGCAGTTTACCGCTGACCTCGTACGGACCCGGGGGCAATGAGCAGTTCTTC. Translation: CASSLPLTSYGPGGNEQFF.

This clone was counted a single time. The chain links TRBV5-5 to TRBJ2-7; 9 bases are shared with TRBD1. Looked up from germline, CDR1 is SGHKS and CDR2 is YYEKEE (reference sequence). V trimming: 4 bases; J trimming: 2 bases; junction bases outside the gene matches: 7. The CDR3 spans 15 residues. CDR3 sequence reads: CASSRGTGMAYEQYF. Written as DNA, the CDR3 is TGTGCCAGCAGCCGAGGGACAGGGATGGCCTACGAGCAGTACTTC.

J is TRBJ2-2 and V is TRBV5-6; no clear D gene. This CDR3 spans 14 amino acids. V shed 0 bases and J shed 7 bases, with 10 bases lying between them. The germline V gene has CDR1 SGHDT and CDR2 YYEEEE. CDR3 region: CASSLALLGGELFF. Written as DNA, the CDR3 is TGTGCCAGCAGCTTGGCACTCCTAGGCGGGGAGCTGTTTTTT.

This chain uses TRBV28 with TRBJ2-6; the match to TRBD1 covers 10 bases. V shed 7 bases and J 5 bases; nucleotides not matched to a gene: 8. The CDR3 length is 16 residues. In germline, CDR1 is MDHEN, CDR2 SYDVKM. In nucleotides, the CDR3 is TGTGCCAGCAAAGACAGGGGGCGGGTTTGGGCCAACGTCCTGACTTTC. It specifies CASKDRGRVWANVLTF.

This rearrangement joins TRBV4-3 to TRBJ1-6; 9 bases align to TRBD1. The CDR3 loop spans 13 amino acids. Germline V CDR1 and CDR2: LGHNA, YSLEER. Losses at the gene ends were 8 bases for V and 7 bases for J; bases not matched to a gene: 3. The CDR3 DNA reads as TGCGCCAGCGCGGGACAGGGAAATTCACCCCTCCACTTT. It codes for CASAGQGNSPLHF.

J is TRBJ2-4 and V is TRBV3-1 (or the pseudogene TRBV3-2); 8 nucleotides match TRBD2. With 3 bases clipped from V and 0 bases from J, the junction kept 7 bases outside the gene matches. CDR1 is LGHDT, CDR2 YNNKEL, per germline (reference sequence). The CDR3 is made up of 17 amino acids. The CDR3 sequence: CASSQAFSGKAKNIQYF. CDR3 in DNA: TGTGCCAGCAGCCAGGCATTTAGCGGGAAAGCCAAAAACATTCAGTACTTC.

The chain has TRBV15 and TRBJ2-6, with D unresolved. CDR3 length: 15 residues. The germline CDR1 and CDR2 sequences are LNHNV and YYDKDF (reference sequence). The V and J ends lost 5 bases and 1 base respectively, with 9 bases between them. The CDR3 sequence: CATSPTVSGANVLTF. As DNA, the CDR3 is TGTGCCACCAGCCCGACCGTTTCTGGGGCCAACGTCCTGACTTTC.

V is TRBV11-3 and J is TRBJ2-7, with TRBD1 matching over 8 bases. CDR1 and CDR2 (germline): SGHNT, YENEEA. This CDR3 spans 14 amino acids. Trimming cost V 2 bases and J 4 bases; bases outside gene matches: 4. CDR3 protein: CASSLWDRPYEQYF. The CDR3 DNA sequence: TGTGCCAGCAGCTTATGGGACAGGCCATACGAGCAGTACTTC.

The chain has TRBV9 and TRBJ2-1; TRBD1 might be the D (6 bases). Trimming took 0 bases from V and 1 from J, leaving 11 bases between them. Per the germline V gene, CDR1 is SGDLS and CDR2 is YYNGEE. This CDR3 has 16 residues. As DNA, the CDR3 is TGTGCCAGCAGCGTAGAGGGGGAATGGTCCTACAATGAGCAGTTCTTC. This sequence encodes CASSVEGEWSYNEQFF.

The gene calls are TRBV2 and TRBJ2-3, with D possibly being TRBD1 (6 bases). Per germline, CDR1 SNHLY and CDR2 FYNNEI. This CDR3 spans 14 amino acids. V lost 7 bases, J lost 0 bases, and 11 bases lay in between. CDR3 coding DNA: TGTGCCAGCAAACAGGGTCCTAGCACAGATACGCAGTATTTT. Protein product: CASKQGPSTDTQYF.

This chain joins TRBV6-2 or TRBV6-3 and TRBJ2-7; a weak D match, TRBD1 (5 bases). The CDR3 is 15 residues long. From germline, CDR1 is MNHEY and CDR2 SVGEGT. Trimming cost V 4 bases and J 3 bases, with 16 bases left between them. This CDR3 reads CASSSPRQGFYEQYF. In DNA, the CDR3 is TGTGCCAGCAGTTCCCCCCGGCAGGGCTTCTACGAGCAGTACTTC.

The chain uses TRBV7-3 and TRBJ2-1, with a possible D match to TRBD2 (6 bases). The V gene lost 5 bases and the J gene lost 4 bases, with 21 bases spanning the gap. The CDR3 has 17 residues. The germline V gene has CDR1 SGHTA and CDR2 FQGTGA. The DNA of the CDR3 is TGTGCCAGCAGCGTCACCGGGAGCACGTCCCGATACAATGAGCAGTTCTTC. It encodes CASSVTGSTSRYNEQFF. Filled out from reference TRBV7-3 and TRBJ2-1, the complete variable domain reads GAGVSQTPSNKVTEKGKYVELRCDPISGHTALYWYRQSLGQGPEFLIYFQGTGAADDSGLPNDRFFAVRPEGSVSTLKIQRTERGDSAVYLCASSVTGSTSRYNEQFFGPGTRLTVL.

The chain carries TRBV4-3 and TRBJ2-7; no clear D. The germline V gene encodes CDR1 LGHNA and CDR2 YSLEER. CDR3 length: 14 amino acids. V lost 0 bases and J lost 4, with 10 bases in between. CDR3 in amino acids: CASSQEALQYEQYF. DNA of the CDR3: TGCGCCAGCAGCCAAGAAGCTCTTCAGTACGAGCAGTACTTC.